This T cell receptor beta chain derives from a study of blood T cell repertoires in COVID-19. Study-wide context: Samples taken during acute and convalescent COVID-19 were collected in the United States, Italy and Spain. The analysed material was cDNA or gDNA that came from T cells, B-cell-depleted T cells, or PBMCs.

Profiled with immunoSEQ multiplex PCR; TCRdb holds only in-frame clones, not every one. This sample has hundreds of thousands of clones, with approximately 92% found just once. The germline gives CDR1 MNHEY, CDR2 SMNVEV (reference sequence). The CDR3 contains 14 residues. Germline trimming cut 3 bases from V and 4 bases from J; bases unmatched to any gene: 2. The gene calls are TRBV27 and TRBJ2-7; 11 bases align to TRBD2. The sequence derives from a man between 18 and 35 years old who had recovered from COVID-19. Material: PBMCs or T cells enriched from blood (not recorded which). In nucleotides, the CDR3 is TGTGCCAGCAGTTTTAGCGGGGGGGCGTACGAGCAGTACTTC. Translated, it gives CASSFSGGAYEQYF.